This record covers a single T cell receptor beta chain. The antigen remains undetermined. Germline V gene data show CDR1 as MGHRA and CDR2 as YSYEKL. This CDR3 contains 15 residues. This sample is part of a study of monozygotic twins with inflammatory bowel disease. Study-wide results and limits: Inverse Simpson values showed less TCRbeta diversity in IBD patients than in their healthy co-twins.

Through template switching, UMIs that included a 6-nucleotide sample barcode were added. TCRdb reprocessed the 5' RACE reads and reports one entry per CDR3 protein, with no DNA. The listing records approximately 330,000 distinct CDR3 sequences. The TCR sequence derives from a human donor with ulcerative colitis or Crohn's disease, or a healthy co-twin of an affected twin (not recorded which). The sequenced material came from blood. The chain carries TRBV4-1 and TRBJ2-7. CDR3 sequence reads: CASSQDSSVTYEQYF.